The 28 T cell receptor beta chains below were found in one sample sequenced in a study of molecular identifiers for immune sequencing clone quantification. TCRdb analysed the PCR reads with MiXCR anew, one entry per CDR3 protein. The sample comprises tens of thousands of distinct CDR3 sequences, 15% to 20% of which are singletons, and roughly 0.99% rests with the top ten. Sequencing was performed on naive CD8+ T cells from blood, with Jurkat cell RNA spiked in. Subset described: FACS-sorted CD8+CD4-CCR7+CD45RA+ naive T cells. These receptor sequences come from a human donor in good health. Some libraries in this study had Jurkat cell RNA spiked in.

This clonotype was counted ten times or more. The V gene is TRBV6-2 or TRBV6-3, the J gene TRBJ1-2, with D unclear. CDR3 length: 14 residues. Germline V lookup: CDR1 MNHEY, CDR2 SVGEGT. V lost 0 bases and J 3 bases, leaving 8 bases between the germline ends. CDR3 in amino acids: CASSYSPVHYGYTF. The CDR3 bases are TGTGCCAGCAGTTACTCACCAGTACACTATGGCTACACCTTC.

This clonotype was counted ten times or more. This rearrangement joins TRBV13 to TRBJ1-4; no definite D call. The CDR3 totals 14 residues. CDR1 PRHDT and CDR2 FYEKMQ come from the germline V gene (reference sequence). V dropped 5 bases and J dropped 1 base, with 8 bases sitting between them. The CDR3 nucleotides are TGTGCCAGCAGCCAGCGGGTAACTAATGAAAAACTGTTTTTT. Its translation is CASSQRVTNEKLFF.

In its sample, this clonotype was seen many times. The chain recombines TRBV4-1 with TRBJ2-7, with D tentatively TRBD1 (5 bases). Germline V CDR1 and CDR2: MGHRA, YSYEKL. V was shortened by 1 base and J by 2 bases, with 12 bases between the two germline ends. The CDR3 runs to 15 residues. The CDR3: CASSQVTANPYEQYF. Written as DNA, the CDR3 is TGCGCCAGCAGCCAAGTGACAGCCAATCCCTACGAGCAGTACTTC.

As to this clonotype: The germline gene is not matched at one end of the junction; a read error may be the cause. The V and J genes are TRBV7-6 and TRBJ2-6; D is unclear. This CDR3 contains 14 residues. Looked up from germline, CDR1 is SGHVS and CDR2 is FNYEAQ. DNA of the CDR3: TGTGCCAGCAGCTCCCTCTCTGTGGCCAACGTCCTGACTTTC. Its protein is CASSSLSVANVLTF.

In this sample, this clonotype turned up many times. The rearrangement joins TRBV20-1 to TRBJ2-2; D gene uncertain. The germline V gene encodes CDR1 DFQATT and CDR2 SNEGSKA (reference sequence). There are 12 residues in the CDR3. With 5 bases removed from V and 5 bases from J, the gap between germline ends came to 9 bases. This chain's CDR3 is CSASLETGELFF. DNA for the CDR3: TGCAGTGCTTCTCTAGAAACCGGGGAGCTGTTTTTT.

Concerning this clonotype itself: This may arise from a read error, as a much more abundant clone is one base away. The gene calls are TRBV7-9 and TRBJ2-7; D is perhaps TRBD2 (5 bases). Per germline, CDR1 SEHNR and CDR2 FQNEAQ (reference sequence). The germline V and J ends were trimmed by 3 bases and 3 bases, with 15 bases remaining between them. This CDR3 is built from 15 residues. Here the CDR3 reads CASSFGLPPFYEQYF. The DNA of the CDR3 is TGTGCCAGCAGCTTTGGACTGCCCCCCTTCTACGAGCAGTACTTC.

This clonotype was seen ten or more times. In nucleotides, the CDR3 is TGCAGTGCTAGAGCTAGCGGGGGGGATGTAGATACGCAGTATTTT. This translates into CSARASGGDVDTQYF. This chain joins TRBV20-1 and TRBJ2-3, with 12 positions matching TRBD2. J lost 5 bases, V lost 1 base, and 4 bases had no gene match. Germline assignment: CDR1 DFQATT and CDR2 SNEGSKA (reference sequence). The CDR3 runs 15 residues.

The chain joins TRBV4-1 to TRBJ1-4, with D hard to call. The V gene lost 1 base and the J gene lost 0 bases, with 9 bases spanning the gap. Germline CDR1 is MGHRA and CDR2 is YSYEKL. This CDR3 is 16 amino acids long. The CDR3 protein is CASSQGVGATNEKLFF. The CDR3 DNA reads TGCGCCAGCAGCCAAGGGGTCGGGGCAACTAATGAAAAACTGTTTTTT.

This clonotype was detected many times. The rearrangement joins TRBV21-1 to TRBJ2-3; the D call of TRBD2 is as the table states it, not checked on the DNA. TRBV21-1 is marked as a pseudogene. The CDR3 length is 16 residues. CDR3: CASTRLAGKHTDTQYF. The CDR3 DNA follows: TGTGCCAGCACCAGACTAGCGGGGAAACACACAGATACGCAGTATTTT.

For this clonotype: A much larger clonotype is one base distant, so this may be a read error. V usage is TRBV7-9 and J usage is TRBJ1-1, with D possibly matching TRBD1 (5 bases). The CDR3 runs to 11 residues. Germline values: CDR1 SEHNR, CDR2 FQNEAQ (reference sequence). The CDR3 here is CATGLPTKAFF. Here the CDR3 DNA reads TGTGCCACAGGGCTGCCCACTAAAGCTTTCTTT. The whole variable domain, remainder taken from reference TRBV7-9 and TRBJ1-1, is DTGVSQNPRHKITKRGQNVTFRCDPISEHNRLYWYRQTLGQGPEFLTYFQNEAQLEKSRLLSDRFSAERPKGSFSTLEIQRTEQGDSAMYLCATGLPTKAFFGQGTRLTVV.

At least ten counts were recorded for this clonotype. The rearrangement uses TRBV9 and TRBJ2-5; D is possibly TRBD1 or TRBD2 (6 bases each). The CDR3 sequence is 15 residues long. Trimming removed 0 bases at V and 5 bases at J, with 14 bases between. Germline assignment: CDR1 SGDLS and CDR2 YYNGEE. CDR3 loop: CASSVGGGRWETQYF. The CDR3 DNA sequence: TGTGCCAGCAGCGTAGGAGGGGGGCGGTGGGAGACCCAGTACTTC.

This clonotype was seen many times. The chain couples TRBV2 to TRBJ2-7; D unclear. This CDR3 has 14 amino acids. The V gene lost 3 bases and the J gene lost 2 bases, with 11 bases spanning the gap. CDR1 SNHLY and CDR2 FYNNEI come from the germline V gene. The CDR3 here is CASSDGSRPYEQYF. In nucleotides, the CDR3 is TGTGCCAGCAGTGATGGCTCCCGGCCCTACGAGCAGTACTTC.

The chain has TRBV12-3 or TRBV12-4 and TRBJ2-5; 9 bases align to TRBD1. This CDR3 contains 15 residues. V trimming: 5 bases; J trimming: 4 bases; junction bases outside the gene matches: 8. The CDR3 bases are TGTGCCAGCAGTCCCTCATACAGGGGGCCAGAGACCCAGTACTTC. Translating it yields CASSPSYRGPETQYF.

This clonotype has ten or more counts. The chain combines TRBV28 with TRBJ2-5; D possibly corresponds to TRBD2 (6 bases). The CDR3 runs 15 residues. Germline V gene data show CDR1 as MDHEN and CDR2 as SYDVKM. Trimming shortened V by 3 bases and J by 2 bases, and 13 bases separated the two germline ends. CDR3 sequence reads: CASSLSGGLQETQYF. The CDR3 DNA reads TGTGCCAGCAGTTTGTCTGGGGGGTTACAAGAGACCCAGTACTTC. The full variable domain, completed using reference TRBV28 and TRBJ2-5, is DVKVTQSSRYLVKRTGEKVFLECVQDMDHENMFWYRQDPGLGLRLIYFSYDVKMKEKGDIPEGYSVSREKKERFSLILESASTNQTSMYLCASSLSGGLQETQYFGPGTRLLVL.

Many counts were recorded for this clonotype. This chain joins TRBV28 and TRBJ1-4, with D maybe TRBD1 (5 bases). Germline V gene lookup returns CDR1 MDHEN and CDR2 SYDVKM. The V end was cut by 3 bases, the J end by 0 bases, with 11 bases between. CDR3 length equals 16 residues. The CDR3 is CASSLRTFSTNEKLFF. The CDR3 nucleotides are TGTGCCAGCAGTTTGAGGACATTTTCAACTAATGAAAAACTGTTTTTT.

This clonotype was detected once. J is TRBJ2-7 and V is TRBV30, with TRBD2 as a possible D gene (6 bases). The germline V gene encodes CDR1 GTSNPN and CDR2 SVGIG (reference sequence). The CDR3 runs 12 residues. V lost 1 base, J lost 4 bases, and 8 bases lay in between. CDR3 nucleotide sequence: TGTGCCTGGAGTGGTGGGGGGTACGAGCAGTACTTC. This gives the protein CAWSGGGYEQYF.

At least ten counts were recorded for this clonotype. CDR3 DNA: TGTGCCAGCAGCATCCAGAAGACTGAAGCTTTCTTT. This sequence encodes CASSIQKTEAFF. V and J are TRBV7-9 and TRBJ1-1; D unclear. The CDR3 is 12 residues long. V lost 5 bases and J 5 bases, leaving 9 bases between the germline ends. Germline assignment: CDR1 SEHNR and CDR2 FQNEAQ (reference sequence).

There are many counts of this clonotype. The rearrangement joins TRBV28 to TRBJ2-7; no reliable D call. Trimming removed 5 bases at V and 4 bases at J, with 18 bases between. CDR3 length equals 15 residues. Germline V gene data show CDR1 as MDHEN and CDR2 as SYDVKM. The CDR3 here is CASSAPVEMSYEQYF. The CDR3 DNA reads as TGTGCCAGCAGTGCCCCTGTGGAGATGTCTTACGAGCAGTACTTC.

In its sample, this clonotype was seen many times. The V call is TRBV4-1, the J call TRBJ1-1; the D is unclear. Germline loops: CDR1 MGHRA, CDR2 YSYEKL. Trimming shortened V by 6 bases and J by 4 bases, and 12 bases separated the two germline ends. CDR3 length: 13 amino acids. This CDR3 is CASSSKGVTEAFF. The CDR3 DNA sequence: TGCGCCAGCAGTTCCAAGGGTGTCACTGAAGCTTTCTTT.

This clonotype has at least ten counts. The CDR3 DNA sequence: TGTGCCAGCAGCGTTGGGAACCAACCGGCCGGGGAGACCCAGTACTTC. This sequence encodes CASSVGNQPAGETQYF. The chain recombines TRBV9 with TRBJ2-5; no firm D call. The V gene lost 2 bases and the J gene lost 5 bases, with 19 bases spanning the gap. The V gene's germline CDR1 is SGDLS and CDR2 YYNGEE. This CDR3 contains 16 residues.

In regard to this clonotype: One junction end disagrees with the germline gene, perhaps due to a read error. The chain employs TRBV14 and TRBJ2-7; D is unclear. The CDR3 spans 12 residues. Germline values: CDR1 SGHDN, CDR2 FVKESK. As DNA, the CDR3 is TGTGCCAGCAGCCAAGTACTTTACGAGCGGTACTTC. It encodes CASSQVLYERYF.

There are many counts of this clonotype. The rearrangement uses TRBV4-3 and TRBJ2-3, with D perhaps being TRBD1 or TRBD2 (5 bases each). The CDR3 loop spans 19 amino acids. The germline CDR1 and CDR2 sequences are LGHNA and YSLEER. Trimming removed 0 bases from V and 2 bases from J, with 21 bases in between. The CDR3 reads CASSQEVHAGSLNTDTQYF. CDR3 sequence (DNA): TGCGCCAGCAGCCAAGAAGTCCACGCAGGGAGCTTAAACACAGATACGCAGTATTTT.

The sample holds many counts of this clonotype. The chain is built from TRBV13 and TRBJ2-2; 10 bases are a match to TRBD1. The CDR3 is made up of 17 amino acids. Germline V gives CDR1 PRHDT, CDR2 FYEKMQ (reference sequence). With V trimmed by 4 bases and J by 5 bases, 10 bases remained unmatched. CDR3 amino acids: CASSSHHGTGVTGELFF. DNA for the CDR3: TGTGCCAGCAGCTCACACCACGGGACAGGGGTTACCGGGGAGCTGTTTTTT.

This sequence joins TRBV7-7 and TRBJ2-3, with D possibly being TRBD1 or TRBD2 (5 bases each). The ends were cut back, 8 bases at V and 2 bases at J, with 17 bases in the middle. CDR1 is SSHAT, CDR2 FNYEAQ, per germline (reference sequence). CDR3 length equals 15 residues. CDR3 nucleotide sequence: TGTGCCAGCTCAACGGGGCTGGGCTTCACAGATACGCAGTATTTT. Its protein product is CASSTGLGFTDTQYF.

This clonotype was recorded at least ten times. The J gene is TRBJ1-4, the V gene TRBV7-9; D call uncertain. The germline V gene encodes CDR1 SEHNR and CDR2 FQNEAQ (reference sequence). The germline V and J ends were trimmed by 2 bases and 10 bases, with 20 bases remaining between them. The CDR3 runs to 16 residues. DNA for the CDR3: TGTGCCAGCAGCTTACACCGGGAGGGTGGCCAGCGAAAACTGTTTTTT. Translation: CASSLHREGGQRKLFF. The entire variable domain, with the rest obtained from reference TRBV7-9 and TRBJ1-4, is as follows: DTGVSQNPRHKITKRGQNVTFRCDPISEHNRLYWYRQTLGQGPEFLTYFQNEAQLEKSRLLSDRFSAERPKGSFSTLEIQRTEQGDSAMYLCASSLHREGGQRKLFFGSGTQLSVL.

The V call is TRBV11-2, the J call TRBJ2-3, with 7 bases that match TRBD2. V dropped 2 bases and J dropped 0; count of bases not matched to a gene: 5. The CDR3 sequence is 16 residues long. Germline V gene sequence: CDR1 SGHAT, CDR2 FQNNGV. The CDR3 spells CASSLLSGASTDTQYF. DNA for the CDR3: TGTGCCAGCAGCTTATTAAGCGGGGCTAGCACAGATACGCAGTATTTT. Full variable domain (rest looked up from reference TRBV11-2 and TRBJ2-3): EAGVAQSPRYKIIEKRQSVAFWCNPISGHATLYWYQQILGQGPKLLIQFQNNGVVDDSQLPKDRFSAERLKGVDSTLKIQPAKLEDSAVYLCASSLLSGASTDTQYFGPGTRLTVL.

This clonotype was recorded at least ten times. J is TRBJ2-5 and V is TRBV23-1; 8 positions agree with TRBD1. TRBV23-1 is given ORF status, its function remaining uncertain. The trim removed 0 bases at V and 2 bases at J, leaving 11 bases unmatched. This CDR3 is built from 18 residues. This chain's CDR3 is CASSQSWQGAPQQETQYF. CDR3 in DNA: TGCGCCAGCAGTCAATCGTGGCAGGGGGCCCCCCAACAAGAGACCCAGTACTTC.

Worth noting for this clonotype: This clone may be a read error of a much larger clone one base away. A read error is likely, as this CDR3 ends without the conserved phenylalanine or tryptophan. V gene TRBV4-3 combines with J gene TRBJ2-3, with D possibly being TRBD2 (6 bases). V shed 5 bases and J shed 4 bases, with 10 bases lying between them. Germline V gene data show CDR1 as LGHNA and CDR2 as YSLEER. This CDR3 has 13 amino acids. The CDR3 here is CASSGAGPDTQYL. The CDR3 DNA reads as TGCGCCAGCAGCGGGGCGGGGCCAGATACGCAGTATCTT.